Listed below are T cell receptor beta chains from one sample, sequenced in a study of T-cell memory formation after mild COVID-19. Via MiXCR, TCRdb re-called the 5' RACE reads, giving one row per CDR3 protein. The sample carries about 47,000 distinct CDR3 sequences, more than 9% recorded once. Material for sequencing was PBMCs or a T cell subset sorted from them (not recorded which). The receptors derive from an adult woman who had mild COVID-19 (a few samples of this study predate the infection). Cell type and time point are not known. Both conserved end residues are part of each CDR3. D genes are given only for firm matches. Clone size is shown for a subset of rows, as once, few, many or a class of expanded clone.

size	D	J	V	CDR3	DNA
many	TRBD2	TRBJ2-7	TRBV5-1	CASSLGTSGVYEQYF	TGCGCCAGCAGCCTCGGCACTAGCGGGGTCTACGAGCAGTACTTC
few	TRBD1	TRBJ2-7	TRBV12-3/TRBV12-4	CASRYSTGDYYEQYF	TGTGCCAGCAGATATTCGACAGGGGATTACTACGAGCAGTACTTC
few	TRBD2	TRBJ2-3	TRBV7-2	CASSLTGTSGSADTQYF	TGTGCCAGCAGCCTAACCGGGACTAGCGGGAGTGCAGATACGCAGTATTTT
few	NA	TRBJ2-3	TRBV5-4	CASSFGGGTDTQYF	TGTGCCAGCAGCTTCGGAGGGGGGACAGATACGCAGTATTTT
many	TRBD1	TRBJ2-7	TRBV4-1	CASSQDPRQGAYEQYF	TGCGCCAGCAGCCAAGATCCTCGACAGGGGGCCTACGAGCAGTACTTC
few	NA	TRBJ1-1	TRBV12-3/TRBV12-4	CASSPQGGGRAFF	TGTGCCAGCAGTCCTCAAGGGGGGGGACGTGCTTTCTTT
NA	NA	TRBJ1-1	TRBV20-1	CSARPPNGGTEAFF	TGCAGTGCAAGACCTCCGAACGGGGGCACTGAAGCTTTCTTT
many	TRBD2	TRBJ2-5	TRBV27	CATKKVAGLEETQYF	TGTGCCACCAAAAAAGTGGCAGGACTAGAAGAGACCCAGTACTTC
few	NA	TRBJ1-5	TRBV4-3	CASSQDPLLQPQHF	TGCGCCAGCAGCCAAGACCCCCTTTTGCAGCCCCAGCATTTT
NA	NA	TRBJ2-2	TRBV29-1	CSVQGLNTGELFF	TGCAGCGTTCAGGGACTGAACACCGGGGAGCTGTTTTTT
few	TRBD2	TRBJ2-1	TRBV15	CATSRGGLAGSDEQFF	TGTGCCACCAGCAGGGGAGGACTAGCGGGGAGCGATGAGCAGTTCTTC
NA	NA	TRBJ2-1	TRBV12-3/TRBV12-4	CASSLGAAGVFYNEQFF	TGTGCCAGCAGTTTGGGGGCGGCGGGAGTGTTCTACAATGAGCAGTTCTTC
many	TRBD1	TRBJ2-7	TRBV4-3	CASSKSGGQGYEQYF	TGCGCCAGTTCCAAATCCGGCGGACAGGGCTACGAGCAGTACTTC